These 5 T cell receptor beta chains were all obtained from the same sample, sequenced in a study of beta chain features in type 1 diabetes. Expressed TCRB transcripts were sequenced, since all the RNA that had been isolated was reverse transcribed. The assay was immunoSEQ multiplex PCR, and TCRdb's table has in-frame clones only and misses some. The sample lists hundreds of thousands of clones, 25% to 35% seen once, with around 0.065% in the top ten. The sequencing input was naive CD4+ T cells from blood. The receptors here all came from a man between 18 and 35 years old in good health.

The chain recombines TRBV19 with TRBJ2-1; 7 positions match TRBD2. This CDR3 is built from 14 residues. Per germline, CDR1 LNHDA and CDR2 SQIVND (reference sequence). Unmatched junction bases numbered 4, after V lost 3 bases and J lost 5 bases. The CDR3 sequence is CASSMWREHNEQFF. CDR3 DNA: TGTGCCAGTAGTATGTGGCGGGAGCACAATGAGCAGTTCTTC.

This clone came up a few times. The chain couples TRBV25-1 to TRBJ1-5; D uncertain. CDR3 size: 14 residues. Germline assignment: CDR1 MGHDK and CDR2 SYGVNS. V dropped 0 bases and J dropped 2 bases, with 5 bases sitting between them. The CDR3 reads CASSEYLGNQPQHF. DNA for the CDR3: TGTGCCAGCAGTGAATATCTGGGCAATCAGCCCCAGCATTTT.

This clone has more than one count but fewer than ten. The V and J genes are TRBV15 and TRBJ2-1, with D uncertain. V lost 0 bases, J lost 5 bases, and 11 bases lay in between. Germline CDR1 and CDR2: LNHNV and YYDKDF (reference sequence). The CDR3 is 15 amino acids. The CDR3 loop is CATSRDLASHNEQFF. In DNA form, the CDR3 reads TGTGCCACCAGCAGAGATCTGGCCAGTCACAATGAGCAGTTCTTC.

V is TRBV15 and J is TRBJ2-3, with 7 nucleotides matching TRBD2. The CDR3 contains 15 residues. V shed 0 bases, J shed 4 bases, and the junction held 4 bases outside the gene matches. Germline values: CDR1 LNHNV, CDR2 YYDKDF (reference sequence). CDR3 DNA sequence: TGTGCCACCAGCAGAGATGGCGGGAGTGCAGATACGCAGTATTTT. It encodes CATSRDGGSADTQYF.

V gene TRBV28 combines with J gene TRBJ2-7; TRBD1 matches at 10 bases. The CDR3 sequence is 16 residues long. Germline V lookup: CDR1 MDHEN, CDR2 SYDVKM. CDR3 bases: TGTGCAGCAGTCTCAGCGGGCAGACAGGGGGCATACGAGCAGTACTTC. Its translation is CAAVSAGRQGAYEQYF.